This T cell receptor (beta chain) originates from a study of shared clonotypes between healthy human individuals (dated by TCRdb to 2018 to 2020). At the level of the whole study: A couple of women and a few men aged 18 to 49 years were included in the cohort. For each donor, CD4 naive and CD4 memory were each run on three plates, CD8 naive on two plates, and CD8 memory on one plate. To estimate repertoire size and how much clonotypes are shared between individuals, the study performed deep sequencing of blood TCR repertoires from roughly five healthy adults. Libraries were prepared and TCR repertoires were sequenced by different laboratories using diverse techniques, in order to increase sequencing depth and limit assay-specific biases. Per donor, leukapheresis produced somewhere between about 0.85 and 8.9 billion PBMCs.

Broad study findings and their caveats: Compared with non-shared clonotypes, clonotypes shared by all four sorted-subset donors had higher generation probabilities. Naive subsets generally had larger estimated clonotype richness than memory subsets. Sharing across several donors was observed for about 5% of naive CD4, 3% to 4% of naive CD8, 2.3% of memory CD4, and around 0.44% of memory CD8 clonotypes. Incomplete sequencing was indicated by rarefaction of sorted-subset datasets, despite the large sequencing depth. The genetic and exposure-history diversity represented was limited by the small number of donors. Sampling was restricted to blood, and TCR repertoires in tissues likely differ from the TCR repertoires found in blood. Pairwise subsampling led to the expectation that sequencing depth would affect the degree of clonotype sharing among donors.

Healthy HIV-negative adults with no recently reported acute infections or vaccinations were included as donors. All donors were Caucasian adults living in Nashville, Tennessee, USA. CD4+ T cells were enriched by magnetic negative selection, after which naive cells were positively selected on CD45RA and the negative fraction was taken as the memory subset. After blood collection by leukapheresis, PBMCs were isolated using Ficoll-Histopaque density gradient centrifugation and then cryopreserved in the vapor phase of liquid nitrogen. Analytical flow cytometry was used to check the purity and quantity of every magnetically sorted T cell population. Genomic DNA was isolated from each sorted fraction and quantified by UV absorbance on a Nanodrop 2000c. Of note for this clone: What antigen it recognizes has not been identified. No much larger clone exists at a distance of one base, and base qualities are not known.

Germline trimming: 1 base from V, 4 bases from J; junction bases outside gene matches: 5. The germline V gene specifies SGHTA as CDR1 and FQGTGA as CDR2. Measured from the cysteine to the phenylalanine, the CDR3 is 16 residues long. Only the CDR3 region is kept as DNA, spanning 48 bases read in frame from base 1. Using the deep immunoSEQ assay, multiplex PCR amplified TCR CDR3 regions from genomic DNA. Genomic DNA extracted from each cell subset was distributed evenly over all wells of several immunoSEQ 96-well plates, and each plate served as one replicate. For sorted subsets, each replicate PCR was loaded with around 200 ng genomic DNA, equivalent to 30,000 or so T cell genomes. The purified libraries were quantified using a Qubit 3.0 fluorometer, sized with a Bioanalyzer 2100, and then quantified again using the KAPA Library Quantification kit. Each immunoSEQ 96-well plate was sequenced on its own single-read 150-cycle Illumina NextSeq 550 flow cell. In the original analysis: Because the immunoSEQ output held only junctional sequences and lacked quality scores, the filtering could not match the filtering applied to full-length reads. Sequences were annotated with PyIR, a Python wrapper for IgBLAST v1.9, using IMGT germline references to assign V/J genes and CDR3. Reads were removed for weak V/J assignments (E-value above 1e-6), missing CDR3, stop codons, out-of-frame junctions, or ambiguous translated residues. V3J clonotypes were defined as sequences sharing the same inferred V gene, J gene, and CDR3 amino acid sequence. To compute the percentage overlap between repertoires, the number of shared unique clonotypes was divided by the size of the smaller repertoire. Richness of each repertoire was evaluated using RTK rarefaction, the Chao1 estimator, and Recon v2.1 estimates of unobserved clonotypes. Generation probabilities for all TCRbeta clonotypes obtained by the gDNA method from a few donors were computed using OLGA. Sourced from immuneACCESS, this table was stored by TCRdb with only in-frame sequences that have V and J called. A share of the clones is absent; for the studies checked, an unresolved V gene accounts for under half, and the remainder has no known explanation. V, J and clone size are those of that table, while D and trimming were read from the DNA. This sample lists 1.5 million to 1.9 million clones; 95% to 99% were detected once. The ten largest clonotypes hold about 0.4% of the sample.

The specimen was naive CD4+ T cells sorted from blood. This specimen's cell subset or site label, per the study, means: CD45RA+ positively selected. The TCR originated in a young man in good health. Here the chain combines TRBV7-3 and TRBJ2-5, and 11 bases in between align with TRBD2. CDR3 sequence: CASSLMGLAVSETQYF. The DNA is as follows: TGTGCCAGCAGCTTAATGGGACTAGCGGTCTCAGAGACCCAGTACTTC.